This is a list of T cell receptor beta chains from one sample in a study of blood T cell repertoires in COVID-19. Some clones are missing from TCRdb's copy, which holds only in-frame ones; the method was immunoSEQ multiplex PCR. The data show some 48,000 clones, approximately 89% seen once. Sequenced input: peripheral blood. These receptors all stem from an elderly woman with acute or convalescent COVID-19. Both conserved end residues are part of each CDR3. Clone size appears in some rows only: once, few, many, or a class for an expanded clone.

TRBV30,-,CAWSRGEENTGELFF
TRBV28,-,CASSLTPAGTGYYGYTF
TRBV12-3/TRBV12-4,-,CASTRGGNTEAFF
TRBV2,-,CASRPGLANNQPQHF
TRBV5-1,-,CASSLDRTADTQYF
TRBV28,-,CASSTTATETQYF
TRBV5-1,-,CASSRQGRENEKLFF
TRBV4-1,few,CASSQEGTRPRGEKLFF
TRBV6-1,-,CASSEIRGQTGKLFF
TRBV5-1,few,CASSQQFDSNTGELFF
TRBV5-4,-,CASSLDSNYGYTF
TRBV5-5,-,CASSQGQGDGYTF
TRBV6-1,-,CASSESRGWTGEDEKLFF
TRBV30,-,CAWSADRAYGYTF
TRBV4-1,once,CASSQTGTGPNYGYTF
TRBV6-1,-,CASSEDWMTSNTGELFF
TRBV9,-,CASSVGGSGGDYGYTF
TRBV19,-,CASTRGVGAGGEKLFF
TRBV2,-,CASSPGTGVEKLFF
TRBV5-1,-,CASSSGLATETQYF
TRBV28,-,CASMTGGTGRFGRLFF
TRBV18,once,CASSPGASLYTEAFF
TRBV30,-,CAWMGGIANSPLHF
TRBV19,-,CASSIRGRGTGELFF
TRBV7-9,-,CASSLGGSHYGYTF
TRBV5-4,-,CASSLPGLAGGGLFF
TRBV5-1,-,CASSLRSRGGGTEAFF
TRBV19,few,CASRTQSSYNEQFF
TRBV6-5,-,CASTPSQETQYF
TRBV7-9,-,CASSRLYEQYF
TRBV7-2,-,CASTLTYEQYF
TRBV2,-,CASSPQRGQETQYF
TRBV25-1,-,CASSDLGRGDYNEQFF
TRBV2,-,CASTSDRGRTEAFF
TRBV11-2,few,CASSLERGSTDTQYF
TRBV2,few,CASSARGPYNSPLHF
TRBV20-1,-,CSASLAGTNEQFF
TRBV19,-,CASSIQRRRTNEKLFF
TRBV5-5,few,CASSPGGGTLNQPQHF
TRBV4-2,few,CASSQEGSYNTEAFF
TRBV7-9,once,CASSRTDGRSEKLFF
TRBV19,-,CASSKDRAPNTEAFF
TRBV21-1,-,CASSKLALPSDTQYF
TRBV5-4,-,CASSSGLGGVTDTQYF
TRBV5-1,-,CASSRELAGGIQYF
TRBV3-1/TRBV3-2,-,CATLGENTEAFF
TRBV5-4,once,CASSLVGLAGDEQYF
TRBV5-1,-,CASSLAGSQETQYF
TRBV18,-,CASSRGDSNQPQHF
TRBV2,-,CASSGTGGSQPQHF
TRBV11-3,-,CASSHSRGGAVPTGELFF